Below, 11 T cell receptor beta chains from the same sample are listed, as sequenced in a study of T cell responses to AZD1222 COVID-19 vaccine. Method: immunoSEQ multiplex PCR; TCRdb's copy keeps in-frame clones and lacks some. The sample has more than 110,000 clones, 85% to 95% seen once. The sample consisted of peripheral blood, taken on day 0 of AZD1222 vaccination. The receptors were sampled from an adult in good health.

Turning to this clone: Sequence at one end of the junction differs from germline and may be a read error. The genes are TRBV9 and TRBJ2-1, with 8 nucleotides matching TRBD2. The CDR3 is made up of 14 amino acids. From germline, CDR1 is SGDLS and CDR2 YYNGEE. CDR3 region: CASSLSGIYHEQFF. The CDR3 coding sequence is TGTGCCAGCAGCCTTAGCGGGATCTACCATGAGCAGTTCTTC.

In this sample, this clone turned up once. V usage is TRBV27 and J usage is TRBJ2-5, with a weak D call TRBD2 (5 bases). Trimming removed 0 bases from V and 0 bases from J, with 8 bases in between. CDR1 MNHEY and CDR2 SMNVEV come from the germline V gene (reference sequence). This CDR3 is built from 15 residues. The CDR3 loop reads CASSLSVSDQETQYF. The CDR3 DNA follows: TGTGCCAGCAGTTTATCGGTTAGCGACCAAGAGACCCAGTACTTC.

The CDR3 reads CASSLAQLQETQYF. The CDR3 DNA is TGTGCCAGCAGCTTAGCACAGCTCCAAGAGACCCAGTACTTC. The chain combines TRBV7-9 with TRBJ2-5, with no clear D. The germline V gene has CDR1 SEHNR and CDR2 FQNEAQ (reference sequence). Trimming removed 0 bases at V and 1 base at J, with 6 bases between. This CDR3 spans 14 amino acids.

This rearrangement joins TRBV6-5 to TRBJ1-1, with a weak D call TRBD1 (5 bases). The CDR3 length is 14 residues. V gave up 4 bases and J gave up 1 base, with 10 bases separating them. Germline-derived CDR1 and CDR2 are MNHEY and SVGAGI. The CDR3 region has the DNA TGTGCCAGCAGTTCCGGGACCCCGAACACTGAAGCTTTCTTT. Translated, it gives CASSSGTPNTEAFF.

The CDR3 protein is CASSPGQGAGGELFF. In DNA form, the CDR3 reads TGTGCCAGCAGTCCCGGACAGGGGGCGGGCGGGGAGCTGTTTTTT. The gene calls are TRBV28 and TRBJ2-2; the match to TRBD1 covers 11 bases. The CDR3 contains 15 residues. Trimming cost V 5 bases and J 7 bases; bases outside gene matches: 6. The germline gives CDR1 MDHEN, CDR2 SYDVKM.

CDR3 in DNA: TGTGCCAGCAGCCTCCTGGGGTCAGGAGAGACCCAGTACTTC. Protein product: CASSLLGSGETQYF. The rearrangement joins TRBV3-1 (or the pseudogene TRBV3-2) to TRBJ2-5; no clear D. Germline lookup yields CDR1 LGHDT and CDR2 YNNKEL (reference sequence). Trimming stripped 4 bases from V and 4 bases from J, with 13 bases between. The CDR3 runs to 14 residues.

The chain uses TRBV9 and TRBJ1-4; no clear D. With 4 bases removed from V and 4 bases from J, the gap between germline ends came to 14 bases. The V gene's germline CDR1 is SGDLS and CDR2 YYNGEE. The CDR3 length is 15 residues. CDR3 sequence (DNA): TGTGCCAGCAGCCCCCCGGAGAAGTTTAATGAAAAACTGTTTTTT. Translated, it gives CASSPPEKFNEKLFF.

The chain combines TRBV9 with TRBJ2-5; unclear D gene. Germline-derived CDR1 and CDR2 are SGDLS and YYNGEE. The CDR3 extends over 15 amino acids. V lost 4 bases, J lost 0 bases, and 13 bases lay in between. CDR3 residues: CASSQGLGYQETQYF. The CDR3 nucleotides read TGTGCCAGCAGCCAAGGGCTCGGCTACCAAGAGACCCAGTACTTC.

DNA of the CDR3: TGTGCCAGTAAAGACAGCAACCTTGCAACTAATGAAAAACTGTTTTTT. Translating gives CASKDSNLATNEKLFF. V and J are TRBV2 and TRBJ1-4; D perhaps matches TRBD1 (5 bases). The CDR3 spans 16 residues. Germline V gene data show CDR1 as SNHLY and CDR2 as FYNNEI. Trimming took off 9 bases at V and 0 bases at J, with 17 bases between the two ends.

The chain couples TRBV4-2 to TRBJ2-3; D is unresolved. Germline assignment: CDR1 LGHNA and CDR2 YNFKEQ. The CDR3 spans 13 residues. Trimming stripped 0 bases from V and 2 bases from J, with 3 bases between. CDR3: CASSQEYTDTQYF. The CDR3 DNA reads as TGTGCCAGCAGCCAAGAGTACACAGATACGCAGTATTTT.

This chain uses TRBV5-6 with TRBJ2-3, with TRBD2 identical over 9 bases. The CDR3 contains 17 residues. Germline V gene lookup returns CDR1 SGHDT and CDR2 YYEEEE. The V and J ends lost 2 bases and 2 bases, in that order; junction bases with no gene match: 9. In DNA, the CDR3 is TGTGCCAGCAGCTTCCGGGAAGCGGGGGGTTCCACAGATACGCAGTATTTT. This encodes CASSFREAGGSTDTQYF.